One and the same sample provided the 21 T cell receptor delta chains below, sequenced in a study of gamma-delta chains in newborns, infants, children. With CATT, TCRdb re-called clones from the reads. Of around 1,300 delta-chain clones in the sample, less than 2.5% are singletons; the top ten hold under 40%. The specimen sequenced was blood. All receptors derive from a child in good health.

Comment on this clone: This DNA translates differently at residue 15 from the TCRdb protein, which is that of a much larger clone; a read error is likely, and the protein shown is the DNA's own translation. This chain links TRDV2 with TRDJ1; TRDD3 matches 11 bases. The CDR3 is 19 residues long. Germline V gene data show CDR1 as GEAIGNYY and CDR2 as EKD. CDR3 sequence (DNA): TGTGCCTGTGACCCCGCCTTACTGGGGGATATGAATTACACCGGTAAACTCATCTTT. Protein product: CACDPALLGDMNYTGKLIF.

This clone is labeled large. This sample also contains other DNA sequences that code for the same CDR3. The chain uses TRDV1 and TRDJ1; 9 nucleotides agree with TRDD3. After removal of 6 bases from V and 10 bases from J, the junction contained 24 bases not matched to a gene. The CDR3 extends over 18 amino acids. Germline V CDR1 and CDR2: TSWWSYY, QGS. The CDR3 nucleotides are TGTGCTCTTGGCCTCTGGGGGATTCACCGGGTCGAGTCTCCAAGACTCATCTTT. Encoded protein: CALGLWGIHRVESPRLIF.

This clone occurred a few times. A much larger clone lies a single base off, so this may be a read error. J is TRDJ2 and V is TRDV1; 7 positions agree with TRDD3. CDR1 and CDR2 from the germline V gene are TSWWSYY and QGS. The CDR3 runs 22 residues. Trimming removed 4 bases from V and 5 bases from J; junction bases left unmatched: 28. The CDR3 DNA reads TGTGCTCTTGGGGGACACGACCGCTACCTCTGGGCACTGGGGAGTAATACAGCACAACTCTTCTTT. This sequence encodes CALGGHDRYLWALGSNTAQLFF.

There are a few counts of this clone. A single base separates this from a much larger clone, so it may be a read error. The same CDR3 can be traced to other DNA sequences in this sample. This chain joins TRDV1 and TRDJ1, with TRDD3 as a possible D gene (5 bases). CDR1 is TSWWSYY and CDR2 is QGS in the germline V gene. The V and J ends lost 6 bases and 5 bases respectively, with 25 bases between them. CDR3 length: 17 residues. The CDR3 nucleotides read TGTGCTCTTGGCGTCTACGGGCGGTGGGGTGTCACTGATAAACTCATCTTT. This sequence encodes CALGVYGRWGVTDKLIF.

About this clone: TCRdb records a much larger clone's protein for this DNA, with a difference at residue 3 that likely arises from a read error; the protein given is the translation of the DNA. The chain recombines TRDV2 with TRDJ3; 13 positions match TRDD3. The CDR3 runs to 19 residues. Germline assignment: CDR1 GEAIGNYY and CDR2 EKD. The CDR3, as DNA: TGTGCCCGTGACCCGTACTGGGGGATACGCGTCTGGGACACCCGACAGATGTTTTTC. This encodes CARDPYWGIRVWDTRQMFF.

This clone was found a few times. A far larger clone differs by one base, so this is likely a read error. At the DNA level, this CDR3 is encoded by other sequences in the same sample as well. The chain has TRDV2 and TRDJ3; either TRDD2 or TRDD3 may supply D (5 bases each). CDR3 length: 17 residues. Germline assignment: CDR1 GEAIGNYY and CDR2 EKD. This CDR3 reads CACVRGAYSWDTRQMFF. DNA of the CDR3: TGTGCCTGTGTTAGGGGGGCCTACTCCTGGGACACACGACAGATGTTTTTC.

For this clone: The limits of the CDR3 on the DNA are not certain, so only TCRdb's listed CDR3 is given. J is TRDJ1 and V is TRAV29/DV5; whether TRDD3, the table's D call, matches the DNA was not checked. The CDR3 length is 21 residues, termini included. Per germline, CDR1 NSMFDY and CDR2 ISSIKDK. CDR3 in amino acids: CSVLLCSKRVGGSPYTDKLIF.

This clone was seen a few times. A much larger clonotype is one base distant, so this may be a read error. Within the sample, other DNA sequences also encode this same CDR3. The chain joins TRDV2 to TRDJ1, with TRDD3 identical over 8 bases. Germline CDR1 reads GEAIGNYY; CDR2 reads EKD. This CDR3 comprises 18 residues. CDR3 loop: CACDPLNTGGKYTDKLIF. Written as DNA, the CDR3 is TGCGCCTGTGACCCTTTGAATACTGGGGGGAAATACACCGATAAACTCATCTTT.

There are a few counts of this clone. Just one base apart from a much larger clone, this may be a read error. Other DNA sequences in this specimen translate into the identical CDR3. The chain links TRDV2 to TRDJ1, with D possibly TRDD3 on 6 matching bases. Germline values: CDR1 GEAIGNYY, CDR2 EKD. The CDR3 has 17 amino acids. CDR3 nucleotide sequence: TGTGCCTGTGACGCCCTTACAGAGGGGGGAAACACCGACAAACTCATCTTT. This sequence encodes CACDALTEGGNTDKLIF.

This clone occurred a few times. One base away lies a much larger clone, so this may be a sequencing read error. Other DNA sequences of this sample code for an identical CDR3. This chain uses TRDV2 with TRDJ3, with a tentative D call TRDD3 (5 bases). CDR3 length: 21 amino acids. CDR1 and CDR2 (germline): GEAIGNYY, EKD. The CDR3: CACDMVLEGTPPSWDTRQMFF. The CDR3 DNA reads as TGCGCCTGTGACATGGTACTGGAGGGGACACCCCCCTCCTGGGACACCCGACAGATGTTTTTC.

This clone has a handful of counts. TCRdb's protein for this DNA is that of a much larger clone and differs from the translation at residue 16, likely a read error; the protein shown is the DNA translation. Other DNA sequences in the sample encode the same CDR3. The chain employs TRDV2 and TRDJ1; 7 nucleotides match TRDD3. Germline loops: CDR1 GEAIGNYY, CDR2 EKD. CDR3 length equals 18 residues. The CDR3 loop is CACDTAVLGTVYTDKPIF. The CDR3 nucleotides read TGTGCCTGTGACACCGCGGTACTGGGGACCGTGTACACCGATAAACCCATCTTT.

Only a few counts were recorded for this clone. This sequence is one base from a far larger clone and is likely a read error. This chain connects TRAV29/DV5 to TRDJ4; the D gene is possibly TRDD3 (6 bases). The CDR3 covers 13 residues. Per germline, CDR1 NSMFDY and CDR2 ISSIKDK. V was cut by 4 bases and J by 0 bases, with 13 bases left in between. The CDR3, as DNA: TGTGCAGCATGTTGGGGATGGACCAGACCCCTGATCTTT. Translation: CAACWGWTRPLIF.

Points on this clone: The protein TCRdb lists belongs to a much larger clone and differs from this DNA's translation at residue 7, which points to a read error; the protein shown is made from the DNA. V usage is TRDV2 and J usage is TRDJ3, with D uncertain. CDR1 is GEAIGNYY, CDR2 EKD, per germline. CDR3 length equals 18 residues. The V gene lost 3 bases and the J gene lost 0 bases, with 14 bases spanning the gap. The CDR3 DNA sequence: TGTGCCTGTGACTTACTGAGGGCAAGCTCCTGGGACACCCGACAGATGTTTTTC. This encodes CACDLLRASSWDTRQMFF.

Comment on this clone: TCRdb lists the protein of a much larger clone for this DNA, which differs at residue 5, so this is likely a read error; the protein given here is translated from the DNA itself. V is TRDV2 and J is TRDJ1, with TRDD3 matching 7 bases. The CDR3 sequence is 18 residues long. V dropped 3 bases and J dropped 0; count of bases not matched to a gene: 15. CDR1 is GEAIGNYY, CDR2 EKD, per germline. CDR3 in amino acids: CACDAAVLGTVYTDKLIF. The DNA of the CDR3 is TGTGCCTGTGACGCCGCGGTACTGGGGACCGTGTACACCGATAAACTCATCTTT.

This clone was recorded a few times. A far larger clone differs by one base, so this is likely a read error. Other DNA sequences within the sample encode an identical CDR3. J is TRDJ1 and V is TRDV1; TRDD2 is a possible D gene (6 bases). The CDR3 runs 18 residues. Germline values: CDR1 TSWWSYY, CDR2 QGS. The CDR3 coding sequence is TGTGCCCTTGGGGTGCCGTTAGGTCCTACCGTTTACTTCGATAAACTCATCTTT. It codes for CALGVPLGPTVYFDKLIF.

This clone has only a few counts. The TCRdb protein, from a much larger clone, departs from this DNA's translation at residue 3, likely by read error; the protein shown derives from the DNA. J is TRDJ1 and V is TRDV2, with 7 positions matching TRDD3. This CDR3 contains 18 residues. The V gene's germline CDR1 is GEAIGNYY and CDR2 EKD. This CDR3 reads CAYDTVAGGPTYTDKLIF. CDR3 sequence (DNA): TGTGCCTATGACACGGTGGCTGGGGGTCCCACTTACACCGATAAACTCATCTTT.

In this sample, this clone is medium-sized. Given a far larger clone just one base away, this is likely a sequencing read error. The gene calls are TRDV2 and TRDJ3; no firm D call. CDR3 size: 17 residues. CDR1 GEAIGNYY and CDR2 EKD come from the germline V gene. V shed 5 bases and J shed 0 bases, with 13 bases lying between them. The CDR3 spells CACVRRAYSWDTRQMFF. The DNA of the CDR3 is TGTGCCTGTGTTAGGAGGGCCTACTCCTGGGACACCCGACAGATGTTTTTC.

This clone is categorized as medium-sized. The chain recombines TRDV3 with TRDJ1; 8 nucleotides line up with TRDD2. The J segment lost 0 bases and the V segment lost 0 bases, leaving 24 bases of the junction unmatched. Germline CDR1 is TVYSNPD and CDR2 is GDNSRS (reference sequence). The CDR3 has 21 residues. Written as DNA, the CDR3 is TGTGCCTTTAGCGAGGAGCTTCCTACACCTTGGATACCCCTTCACACCGATAAACTCATCTTT. It yields the protein CAFSEELPTPWIPLHTDKLIF.

A few counts support this clone. A far larger clone is just one base off, so this is likely a read error. The sample carries other DNA sequences with the same CDR3. The chain couples TRDV2 to TRDJ1; 8 nucleotides match TRDD3. CDR1 is GEAIGNYY, CDR2 EKD, per germline. The CDR3 covers 19 residues. In DNA form, the CDR3 reads TGTGCCTGTGACACAAGAGGAGGGATACGCGATCCGTACACTGATAAACTCATCTTT. It codes for CACDTRGGIRDPYTDKLIF.

This clone was seen only a few times. The TCRdb record carries a much larger clone's protein, which differs from this DNA's translation at residue 4; a read error is the likely cause, and the protein listed here is the DNA translation. The rearrangement uses TRDV2 and TRDJ1; TRDD3 matches at 8 bases. This CDR3 spans 21 amino acids. The J segment lost 0 bases and the V segment lost 5 bases, leaving 25 bases of the junction unmatched. Germline loops: CDR1 GEAIGNYY, CDR2 EKD. This chain's CDR3 is CACGTVRRRLGGPPYTDKLIF. The DNA of the CDR3 is TGTGCCTGTGGCACGGTTCGGCGGAGACTGGGGGGTCCCCCGTACACCGATAAACTCATCTTT.

This clone was detected a few times. This chain uses TRDV2 with TRDJ3; 10 bases fit TRDD3. J lost 0 bases, V lost 3 bases, and 13 bases had no gene match. Germline-derived CDR1 and CDR2 are GEAIGNYY and EKD. CDR3 size: 21 residues. This CDR3 reads CACDAVLATGGSSWDTRQMFF. The CDR3 DNA sequence: TGTGCCTGTGACGCCGTTCTTGCTACTGGGGGATCCTCCTGGGACACCCGACAGATGTTTTTC.